This T cell receptor (beta chain) was profiled in a study of blood T cell repertoires in COVID-19. Some clones are missing from TCRdb's copy, which holds only in-frame ones; the method was immunoSEQ multiplex PCR. Of 200,000 to 250,000 clones in the sample, around 86% are singletons; the top ten hold 3.8%. The trim removed 4 bases at V and 1 base at J, leaving 6 bases unmatched. The CDR3 covers 17 residues. Germline loops: CDR1 SGHNT, CDR2 YYREEE (reference sequence). The origin of this receptor is a woman aged 35 to 49 with acute COVID-19. The chain employs TRBV5-4 and TRBJ2-4, with 12 bases matching TRBD2. Sequencing was done on a sample of PBMCs or T cells enriched from blood (not recorded which). Written as DNA, the CDR3 is TGTGCCAGCAGCGCTGGACTAGCGGGGAAGGCCAAAAACATTCAGTACTTC. Its translation: CASSAGLAGKAKNIQYF. The full variable domain, completed using reference TRBV5-4 and TRBJ2-4, is ETGVTQSPTHLIKTRGQQVTLRCSSQSGHNTVSWYQQALGQGPQFIFQYYREEENGRGNFPPRFSGLQFPNYSSELNVNALELDDSALYLCASSAGLAGKAKNIQYFGAGTRLSVL.